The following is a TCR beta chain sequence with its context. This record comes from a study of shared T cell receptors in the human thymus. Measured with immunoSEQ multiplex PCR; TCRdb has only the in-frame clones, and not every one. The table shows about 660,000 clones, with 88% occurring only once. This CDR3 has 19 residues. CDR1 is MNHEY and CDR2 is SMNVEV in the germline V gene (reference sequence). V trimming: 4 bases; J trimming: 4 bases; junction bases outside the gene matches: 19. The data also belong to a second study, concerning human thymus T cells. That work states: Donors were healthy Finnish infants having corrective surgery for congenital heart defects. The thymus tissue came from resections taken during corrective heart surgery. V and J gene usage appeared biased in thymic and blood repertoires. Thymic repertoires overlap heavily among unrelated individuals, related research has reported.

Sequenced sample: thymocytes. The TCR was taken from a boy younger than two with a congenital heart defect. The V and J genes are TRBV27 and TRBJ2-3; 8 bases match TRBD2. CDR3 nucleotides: TGTGCCAGCAGTTCCAGAGTGAGGGCCCGGGAGGGCCCGGCAGATACGCAGTATTTT. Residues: CASSSRVRAREGPADTQYF.